The next 12 T cell receptor beta chains were all read from a single sample in a study of T cells expressing NK-cell markers (dated by TCRdb to 2019 to 2021). Receptor amplification or capture employed 5' RACE. Sequenced on an Illumina HiSeq 2000. TCRdb reprocessed the reads and lists each CDR3 protein sequence as a single entry, with no DNA. The table of this sample itemizes a few hundred thousand distinct CDR3 sequences. The ten largest clones take up around 5.3% of the sample. The sample consisted of blood T cells: a sorted CD56 or NKG2C T cell subset, CD4+ or CD8+ T cells, or bulk PBMC T cells (not recorded which). Receptors were obtained from a man aged 18-70 years in good health.

The CDR3: CASSLTICNRNLAKNIQYF. This chain joins TRBV5-6 and TRBJ2-4; TCRdb selects TRBD1, and the lack of DNA leaves this call unchecked. CDR3 length equals 19 residues. Germline CDR1 reads SGHDT; CDR2 reads YYEEEE.

The J gene is TRBJ1-4, the V gene TRBV2; the D gene TCRdb calls, TRBD1, cannot be checked with no DNA. This CDR3 contains 15 residues. Germline V gives CDR1 SNHLY, CDR2 FYNNEI. CDR3 region: CASSDQGVRGEKLFF.

This sequence joins TRBV20-1 and TRBJ1-6. The CDR3 length is 15 residues. CDR1 and CDR2 from the germline V gene are DFQATT and SNEGSKA (reference sequence). CDR3 protein: CSARVQAVTVSPLHF.

This chain connects TRBV27 to TRBJ1-3. Germline V gene lookup returns CDR1 MNHEY and CDR2 SMNVEV (reference sequence). This CDR3 is built from 13 residues. The CDR3 sequence: CASRRLSGNTIYF.

The chain links TRBV12-3 or TRBV12-4 to TRBJ1-2. The CDR3 runs 15 residues. The CDR3 loop reads CASSHVGDLGYGYTF.

The chain's CDR3 is CASGSTTGTSGEQFF. The rearrangement links TRBV12-5 to TRBJ2-1; TCRdb's assignment of TRBD1 cannot be checked, as there is no DNA. Germline values: CDR1 LGHNT, CDR2 FRNRAP. There are 15 residues in the CDR3.

The rearrangement joins TRBV24-1 to TRBJ2-3; as DNA is missing, the TRBD2 call by TCRdb cannot be tested. The CDR3 extends over 16 amino acids. Germline loops: CDR1 KGHDR, CDR2 SFDVKD. The CDR3 loop reads CATSDEGGGARDTQYF.

This rearrangement joins TRBV20-1 to TRBJ2-2; TCRdb lists TRBD2, though no DNA is available to test this call. CDR1 is DFQATT and CDR2 is SNEGSKA in the germline V gene (reference sequence). This CDR3 is built from 15 residues. CDR3 protein: CSALLPDRSTGELFF.

The rearrangement uses TRBV5-1 and TRBJ2-7; TCRdb selects TRBD2, and the lack of DNA leaves this call unchecked. CDR1 and CDR2 (germline): SGHRS, YFSETQ. The length of the CDR3 is 15 residues. The CDR3 protein is CASSLEPRGPYEQYF.

This rearrangement joins TRBV6-4 to TRBJ2-5. The germline V gene encodes CDR1 MRHNA and CDR2 SNTAGT. This CDR3 is 14 amino acids long. This chain's CDR3 is CASIYYHDQETQYF.

V gene TRBV6-1 combines with J gene TRBJ2-7; without DNA, the TCRdb call of TRBD1 cannot be checked. Germline values: CDR1 MNHNS, CDR2 SASEGT. This CDR3 is 14 amino acids long. The CDR3 spells CASSRDRESDEQYF.

V usage is TRBV7-9 and J usage is TRBJ1-1; TCRdb returns TRBD1, unconfirmable since there is no DNA. Germline CDR1 reads SEHNR; CDR2 reads FQNEAQ (reference sequence). The CDR3 covers 14 residues. The CDR3 region is CASSSPGQKPEAFF.